This T cell receptor beta chain was sequenced for a study of radiotherapy plus CTLA-4 blockade in lung cancer. This clone was seen a handful of times. Germline V gives CDR1 LNHDA, CDR2 SQIVND (reference sequence). V shed 4 bases and J shed 2 bases, with 7 bases lying between them. The CDR3 is 13 amino acids. Clones were sequenced by immunoSEQ multiplex PCR, and TCRdb holds only the in-frame ones, with some missing. Here the sample spans about 49,000 clones, approximately 85% being singletons. The material was peripheral blood, obtained from a patient treated with radiotherapy plus ipilimumab. This sequence was found in a human donor with non-small cell lung cancer whose response to radiotherapy plus ipilimumab could not be evaluated. The chain links TRBV19 to TRBJ2-3; no reliable D call. The CDR3 DNA reads as TGTGCCAGTAGTACAACTTCCACAGATACGCAGTATTTT. Protein: CASSTTSTDTQYF.